A selection of T cell receptor beta chains follows, all from one sample in a study of Ad26.COV2.S vaccination and SARS-CoV-2 variants. The method was immunoSEQ multiplex PCR; TCRdb's version includes in-frame clones alone and lacks a portion of them. The sample holds fewer than 800,000 clones, approximately 88% seen once. Sample: peripheral blood, taken in a trial of Ad26.COV2.S vaccine versus placebo. The origin of the receptors is a person between 18 and 60 years old who received the Ad26.COV2.S COVID-19 vaccine or a placebo. Each CDR3 is given with its conserved first and last residue. The order of the fields is V gene, clone size, D gene, J gene, CDR3 DNA, CDR3 protein. The D gene is left open where the match is weak. Not all rows give a size; the values are once, few, many and, for expanded clones, a class.

>TRBV5-4|-|-|TRBJ2-5
TGTGCCAGCAGCTTGTTAGGTCAGACCCAGTACTTC
CASSLLGQTQYF
>TRBV19|-|-|TRBJ1-2
TGTGCCAGTAGTATGGGGGACACCCACACCTATGGCTACACCTTC
CASSMGDTHTYGYTF
>TRBV10-1|-|TRBD1|TRBJ1-1
TGCGCCATTAGGGACAGGGAAACTGAAGCTTTCTTT
CAIRDRETEAFF
>TRBV5-6|-|TRBD1|TRBJ1-2
TGTGCCAGCAGCTTGATAACAGGGGTGTATGGCTACACCTTC
CASSLITGVYGYTF
>TRBV6-5|-|-|TRBJ1-2
TGTGCCAGCAGTTACAGGGGGAATGGCTACACCTTC
CASSYRGNGYTF
>TRBV5-1|once|TRBD1|TRBJ1-4
TGCGCCAGCAGCTGGGGGACAGGGGAAGAAAAACTGTTTTTT
CASSWGTGEEKLFF
>TRBV25-1|-|TRBD1|TRBJ1-2
TGTGCCAGCAGTGAATCGGAGGGGGCGGGTAACTATGGCTACACCTTC
CASSESEGAGNYGYTF
>TRBV30|-|TRBD2|TRBJ2-7
TGTGCCTGGAGTGTTTCGGCTAGCGGGAGGGGCGAGCAGTACTTC
CAWSVSASGRGEQYF
>TRBV30|-|-|TRBJ1-3
TGTGCCTGGAGTTACGTGGTAGGCTCTGGAAACACCATATATTTT
CAWSYVVGSGNTIYF
>TRBV10-3|few|-|TRBJ1-5
TGTGCCATCAGTGAAATGGGGGGCCAGCAGCCCCAGCATTTT
CAISEMGGQQPQHF
>TRBV19|once|TRBD1|TRBJ1-6
TGTGCCAGTAGTACCCAGGGACAGGGTGGGTCACCCCTCCACTTT
CASSTQGQGGSPLHF
>TRBV5-1|once|-|TRBJ1-4
TGCGCCAGCAGCTTGGCGCCTGGGCCAACTAATGAAAAACTGTTTTTT
CASSLAPGPTNEKLFF
>TRBV15|-|TRBD1|TRBJ2-7
TGTGCCACCAGCAGAGGGACAGGGGACTCCTACGAGCAGTACTTC
CATSRGTGDSYEQYF
>TRBV21-1|-|-|TRBJ2-7
TGTGCCAGCAGCGGGACGGGGACTAGCGGGACCTACGAGCAGTACTTC
CASSGTGTSGTYEQYF
>TRBV19|-|TRBD2|TRBJ2-7
TGTGCCAGTAGTATTCGACTAGCGGGATACGAGCAGTACTTC
CASSIRLAGYEQYF
>TRBV6-1|-|-|TRBJ2-7
TGTGCCAGCAGTGAAACGGGCCCCCGTTTGAGCGAGCAGTACTTC
CASSETGPRLSEQYF
>TRBV2|-|-|TRBJ2-5
TGTGCCAGCAGTGAAAGACCAGAGACCCAGTACTTC
CASSERPETQYF
>TRBV6-1|-|-|TRBJ1-2
TGTGCCAGCAGTGAAGACGGGCCTAGGGGCCTTAACTATGGCTACACCTTC
CASSEDGPRGLNYGYTF
>TRBV5-4|-|-|TRBJ2-1
TGTGCCAGCAGCTTGGCCGGGGGAGCGTCCTACAATGAGCAGTTCTTC
CASSLAGGASYNEQFF
>TRBV6-2/TRBV6-3|once|-|TRBJ2-4
TGTGCCAGCAGTATCCCACAGGTGGGAAACATTCAGTACTTC
CASSIPQVGNIQYF
>TRBV2|-|-|TRBJ1-4
TGTGCCAGCAGTGGGCGGGGCCCAACTAATGAAAAACTGTTTTTT
CASSGRGPTNEKLFF
>TRBV2|-|TRBD2|TRBJ2-1
TGTGCCAGCAGTGGGACTAGCGGAGACCCGGAGCAGTTCTTC
CASSGTSGDPEQFF
>TRBV9|-|-|TRBJ2-1
TGTGCCAGCAGCCCGCTTGGCTCCTACAATGAGCAGTTCTTC
CASSPLGSYNEQFF
>TRBV6-1|few|TRBD1|TRBJ1-5
TGTGCCAGCAGCCGGGGACAGTATAGCAATCAGCCCCAGCATTTT
CASSRGQYSNQPQHF
>TRBV6-1|-|TRBD2|TRBJ2-1
TGTGCCAGCAGTGAAGTCCCGCGGGAGTCCGCCTACAATGAGCAGTTCTTC
CASSEVPRESAYNEQFF
>TRBV6-5|-|-|TRBJ2-1
TGTGCCAGCACCCGAGGGCTAGCGTCGCTTAATGAGCAGTTCTTC
CASTRGLASLNEQFF
>TRBV30|-|TRBD2|TRBJ2-2
TGTGCCTGGAGTGGAATCGGACTAGCGGGGGGTAGCACCGGGGAGCTGTTTTTT
CAWSGIGLAGGSTGELFF
>TRBV5-4|-|TRBD2|TRBJ2-5
TGTGCCAGCAGCTACCGGACTAGCGGCGAGACCCAGTACTTC
CASSYRTSGETQYF
>TRBV27|-|-|TRBJ2-7
TGTGCCAGCAGCCCTGACTCTGGGGCCGCCCCAATCTCCGAGCAGTACTTC
CASSPDSGAAPISEQYF
>TRBV6-2/TRBV6-3|-|-|TRBJ2-7
TGTGCCAGCAGTTACCGGGGGCGTGGCTCCTACGAGCAGTACTTC
CASSYRGRGSYEQYF
>TRBV5-6|-|-|TRBJ2-7
TGTGCCAGCAGCTTGGGGGCAGGGGCCTACGAGCAGTACTTC
CASSLGAGAYEQYF
>TRBV10-2|-|-|TRBJ1-1
TGCGCCAGCACGGACAAGAACACTGAAGCTTTCTTT
CASTDKNTEAFF
>TRBV19|-|-|TRBJ2-1
TGTGCCAGTAGTATCGGCGGGCGATACAATGAGCAGTTCTTC
CASSIGGRYNEQFF
>TRBV11-2|-|-|TRBJ2-7
TGTGCCAGCAGTTTGGGGGTTGGGCGCTACGAGCAGTACTTC
CASSLGVGRYEQYF
>TRBV6-5|-|-|TRBJ1-5
TGTGCCAGCAGTTACGGGCAGGGGCGTCAGCCCCAGCATTTT
CASSYGQGRQPQHF
>TRBV6-6|-|-|TRBJ2-1
TGTGCCAGCAGTTACGGGCCTCTATCTTACAATGAGCAGTTCTTC
CASSYGPLSYNEQFF
>TRBV11-2|-|-|TRBJ2-1
TGTGCCAGCAGCTGGGGGGAACCTCGGCAGTTCTTC
CASSWGEPRQFF
>TRBV12-5|-|-|TRBJ1-2
TGTGCTAGTGGGCCCTCCACAGGGCAGGGTAACTATGGCTACACCTTC
CASGPSTGQGNYGYTF
>TRBV5-1|-|TRBD1|TRBJ1-3
TGCGCCAGCAGCCATGGACAGGGGGAAGGAAACACCATATATTTT
CASSHGQGEGNTIYF
>TRBV5-4|few|-|TRBJ2-7
TGTGCCAGCAGCCTAGGGGGTTACGAGCAGTACTTC
CASSLGGYEQYF
>TRBV7-2|-|-|TRBJ2-1
TGTGCCAGCAGCCCCCGGCTTAGCTCCTACAATGAGCAGTTCTTC
CASSPRLSSYNEQFF
>TRBV25-1|-|TRBD1|TRBJ2-2
TGTGCCAGCAGACTTGGACAGGTCAACACCGGGGAGCTGTTTTTT
CASRLGQVNTGELFF
>TRBV10-1|-|-|TRBJ2-1
TGCGCCAGCAGTGAGTCGCGGGTCTCGGGGCAGTTCTTC
CASSESRVSGQFF